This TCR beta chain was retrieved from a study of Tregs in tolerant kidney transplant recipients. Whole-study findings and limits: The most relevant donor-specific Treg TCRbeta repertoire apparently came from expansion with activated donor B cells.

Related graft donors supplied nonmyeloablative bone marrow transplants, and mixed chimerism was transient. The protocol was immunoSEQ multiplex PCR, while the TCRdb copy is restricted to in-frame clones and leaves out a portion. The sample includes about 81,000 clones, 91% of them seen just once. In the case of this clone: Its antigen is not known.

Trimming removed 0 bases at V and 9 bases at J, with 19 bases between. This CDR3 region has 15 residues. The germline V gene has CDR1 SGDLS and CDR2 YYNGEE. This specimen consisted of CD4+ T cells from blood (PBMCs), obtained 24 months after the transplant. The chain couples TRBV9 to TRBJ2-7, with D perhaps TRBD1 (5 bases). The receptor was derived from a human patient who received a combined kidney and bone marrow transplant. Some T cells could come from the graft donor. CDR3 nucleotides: TGTGCCAGCAGCGTAGTAAAGGGGCCGGTTGTGGGGCAGTACTTC. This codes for CASSVVKGPVVGQYF.